These 14 T cell receptor beta chains originate from one sample sequenced in a study of blood T cell repertoires in COVID-19. Measured with immunoSEQ multiplex PCR; TCRdb has only the in-frame clones, and not every one. The sample contains around 700,000 clones, about 90% of which appear only once. Specimen: peripheral blood. The source is a young woman with acute or convalescent COVID-19.

The rearrangement joins TRBV28 to TRBJ1-4; the D gene is possibly TRBD1 (5 bases). The ends were cut back, 8 bases at V and 7 bases at J, with 11 bases in the middle. Germline V lookup: CDR1 MDHEN, CDR2 SYDVKM. CDR3 length: 12 amino acids. In nucleotides, the CDR3 is TGTGCCAGCGGCAGTAGGGGTGAAAAACTGTTTTTT. It codes for CASGSRGEKLFF.

The chain carries TRBV6-5 and TRBJ1-2; the D gene is possibly TRBD1 (6 bases). Germline V CDR1 and CDR2: MNHEY, SVGAGI. V lost 10 bases and J 8 bases, leaving 20 bases between the germline ends. The CDR3 length is 13 residues. CDR3 in amino acids: CATQGHPIPGYTF. Written as DNA, the CDR3 is TGTGCCACCCAGGGACATCCAATTCCGGGCTACACCTTC.

On this clone: Other nucleotide sequences in the sample specify the same CDR3. The chain employs TRBV4-1 and TRBJ2-1; TRBD1 might be the D (5 bases). This CDR3 has 14 amino acids. Germline V lookup: CDR1 MGHRA, CDR2 YSYEKL. V was shortened by 1 base and J by 4 bases, with 8 bases between the two germline ends. CDR3 sequence: CASSQGQGYNEQFF. In DNA form, the CDR3 reads TGCGCCAGCAGCCAAGGGCAGGGATACAATGAGCAGTTCTTC.

V is TRBV11-3 and J is TRBJ2-1, with D unresolved. Germline V gene sequence: CDR1 SGHNT, CDR2 YENEEA. V gave up 3 bases and J gave up 6 bases, with 6 bases separating them. This CDR3 is 12 amino acids long. As DNA, the CDR3 is TGTGCCAGCAGCTTGGGCCCCAATGAGCAGTTCTTC. This codes for CASSLGPNEQFF.

This clone was counted a single time. The chain is built from TRBV6-5 and TRBJ1-2; no clear D. This CDR3 comprises 14 residues. Trimming removed 2 bases at V and 3 bases at J, with 10 bases between. Germline V CDR1 and CDR2: MNHEY, SVGAGI. As DNA, the CDR3 is TGTGCCAGCAGTTACAAGTCCACTGACTATGGCTACACCTTC. It yields the protein CASSYKSTDYGYTF.

V usage is TRBV7-8 and J usage is TRBJ1-1; D is undetermined. The CDR3 totals 15 residues. V was trimmed by 4 bases and J by 3 bases, leaving 15 bases between them. Germline-derived CDR1 and CDR2 are SGHVS and FQNEAQ. The CDR3 region has the DNA TGTGCCAGCAGCTCCTTCGGGTGGAGGGACACTGAAGCTTTCTTT. Protein product: CASSSFGWRDTEAFF.

The chain recombines TRBV29-1 with TRBJ2-3; D might be TRBD1 (6 bases). Germline V gene sequence: CDR1 SQVTM, CDR2 ANQGSEA. Trimming cost V 4 bases and J 6 bases, with 17 bases left between them. The CDR3 spans 14 residues. CDR3 nucleotides: TGCAGCGTTGTGGGGACACTATATGGGGATACGCAGTATTTT. Translation gives CSVVGTLYGDTQYF.

The genes are TRBV4-3 and TRBJ1-4; 11 positions match TRBD1. The germline gives CDR1 LGHNA, CDR2 YSLEER. Germline trimming cut 0 bases from V and 7 bases from J; bases unmatched to any gene: 16. There are 20 residues in the CDR3. The CDR3 nucleotides read TGCGCCAGCAGCCAAGAGGACCCCGGGACAGGGGGTATACTGAGTGAAAAACTGTTTTTT. It specifies CASSQEDPGTGGILSEKLFF.

This clone appeared once. The gene calls are TRBV6-2 or TRBV6-3 and TRBJ1-5; 8 positions agree with TRBD1. Trimming cost V 4 bases and J 6 bases; bases outside gene matches: 8. The CDR3 contains 15 residues. Per germline, CDR1 MNHEY and CDR2 SVGEGT. The CDR3 bases are TGTGCCAGCAGTTCCAGGGGGCTGGGGATTCAGCCCCAGCATTTT. Residues: CASSSRGLGIQPQHF.

This clone occurred a few times. This sequence joins TRBV5-1 and TRBJ1-1, with 7 bases aligning to TRBD1. The CDR3 sequence is 15 residues long. With 4 bases clipped from V and 0 bases from J, the junction kept 6 bases outside the gene matches. The V gene's germline CDR1 is SGHRS and CDR2 YFSETQ. The CDR3 DNA follows: TGCGCCAGCAGCCGGGACAGCTCATTGAACACTGAAGCTTTCTTT. Encoded protein: CASSRDSSLNTEAFF.

The chain recombines TRBV4-3 with TRBJ2-1; TRBD2 aligns across 8 bases. Trimming cost V 2 bases and J 12 bases; bases outside gene matches: 12. Germline V lookup: CDR1 LGHNA, CDR2 YSLEER. This CDR3 comprises 15 residues. CDR3 residues: CASSQSGLDRERQFF. The CDR3 coding sequence is TGCGCCAGCAGCCAATCGGGACTAGATCGTGAAAGGCAGTTCTTC.

This clone was observed once. The chain has TRBV14 and TRBJ1-2, with D possibly TRBD1 on 5 matching bases. This CDR3 is 12 amino acids long. V was pared by 8 bases and J by 8 bases, with 15 bases between. Germline loops: CDR1 SGHDN, CDR2 FVKESK. The CDR3 region has the DNA TGTGCCAGCGCGGCCGGGGGGATCGGCTACACCTTC. Protein sequence: CASAAGGIGYTF.

The V and J genes are TRBV19 and TRBJ2-7; 11 bases are a match to TRBD2. The J segment lost 5 bases and the V segment lost 10 bases, leaving 16 bases of the junction unmatched. This CDR3 comprises 16 residues. From germline, CDR1 is LNHDA and CDR2 SQIVND (reference sequence). The CDR3, as DNA: TGTGCCACCTCTACGGTTGCTAGCGGGGGGCCAGACGAGCAGTACTTC. Translation gives CATSTVASGGPDEQYF. The full variable domain, in which reference TRBV19 and TRBJ2-7 provide the parts outside the CDR3, is DGGITQSPKYLFRKEGQNVTLSCEQNLNHDAMYWYRQDPGQGLRLIYYSQIVNDFQKGDIAEGYSVSREKKESFPLTVTSAQKNPTAFYLCATSTVASGGPDEQYFGPGTRLTVT.

The V gene is TRBV24-1, the J gene TRBJ2-3, with TRBD1 identical over 9 bases. Germline-derived CDR1 and CDR2 are KGHDR and SFDVKD. The CDR3 has 14 amino acids. Germline trimming cut 7 bases from V and 5 bases from J; bases unmatched to any gene: 6. The CDR3 DNA reads as TGTGCCACCAGGCCGGGACAGGGTGGAGATACGCAGTATTTT. This translates into CATRPGQGGDTQYF.